This entry concerns a single TCR beta chain. This clonotype was counted at least ten times. Its cognate antigen has yet to be identified. No qualities accompany the bases; no much larger clone lies one base away. Inclusive of the bounding cysteine and phenylalanine, the CDR3 is 13 residues long. The only DNA kept is the CDR3, 39 bases in frame from the first base. The junction shows trimming of 0 bases on V and 6 bases on J, plus 7 bases between the germline ends. CDR1 and CDR2 are drawn from the germline V gene: SGDLS, YYNGEE. The library relied on multiplex PCR. The run used an Illumina HiSeq 4000. To build TCR beta libraries, CDR3 regions were amplified by Arm-PCR using iRepertoire HTBI primers. Before sequencing, the PCR products underwent gel purification. As for the authors' bioinformatics: Gene usage analysis of CDR3 amino acid clonotypes used the 60 to 80 TRBV and about 14 TRBJ segments found across samples. COPE and FqMerger were used to merge the filtered high-quality paired reads into contigs. Contigs were aligned with BLAST to IMGT TRBV, TRBD and TRBJ reference genes, and CDR3 was defined per IMGT. Highly expanded clones were defined as clonotypes with a frequency above 0.1%. Shannon entropy was used to measure repertoire diversity, and the Gini coefficient was used to measure V-J evenness. Clonotypes shared by more than one individual were considered public. TCRdb reanalyzed the raw reads on its own, using fastp at Q25 for trimming and MiXCR for clone calling, and kept in-frame beta chains. Rows with a matching CDR3 protein are joined into one entry that keeps the most common DNA and genes. The V and J calls and clone size come from TCRdb's table, not from the authors' own analysis. The sample data list approximately 560,000 distinct CDR3 sequences, and approximately 16% of these were observed just once. Approximately 12% of the sample is in the top ten clones.

These data are taken from a study of regulatory T cells in long-lasting Graves disease (dated by TCRdb to about 2021). A note on the overall study: Antithyroid drugs had been taken for less than 3 months by newly diagnosed Graves' disease patients. The study was conducted in China and was registered as a clinical trial. A total of around 35 samples underwent TCR sequencing: about 13 from persistent and about 20 from newly diagnosed Graves' disease patients. Persistent Graves' disease patients were compared with newly diagnosed Graves' disease patients by peripheral blood TCR sequencing and RNA sequencing.

Findings and caveats that apply to the study as a whole: Persistent Graves' disease patients showed lower TCR Shannon entropy and fewer highly expanded clones than newly diagnosed patients, suggesting clonal expansion. Peripheral blood alone was examined, since thyroid tissue, which constituted the primary lesion, could not be accessed. Persistent patients shared more public clonotypes among themselves (around 2,500) than newly diagnosed patients did (roughly 910). Sequencing and analysis were limited to the TCR beta chain. TRBV28, TRBJ1-2 and TRBJ2-5 were preferentially used in persistent disease, while TRBV20-1 and TRBJ2-1 were favored in newly diagnosed disease. As a limitation, the authors acknowledged that the small sample size may reduce accuracy.

The sample's time point label, in plain terms: newly diagnosed GD, antithyroid drugs for less than 3 months. For both TCR sequencing and RNA sequencing, RNA was extracted from PBMCs in TRIzol. Graves' disease was diagnosed according to American Thyroid Association guidelines. Recruitment of patients was carried out at an endocrinology department in Xi'an, China. From each patient, about 9 milliliters of peripheral blood was collected into an EDTA anticoagulant tube. Ficoll Paque Plus density gradient separation was used to isolate PBMCs, and no additional T cell sorting was done. An Agilent 2100 Bioanalyzer and agarose gel were used to check RNA quality, while a NanoDrop 2000 measured RNA concentration. These data also featured in a second study, about T cells in Graves' hyperthyroidism and ophthalmopathy. The second publication reports: Stable Graves' hyperthyroidism was defined as the absence of progression to ophthalmopathy over 18 months of follow-up. Hyperthyroidism patients were newly diagnosed, had a disease duration of under 2 months, and were aged 18 to 65 years. Patients with uncontrolled infections, other autoimmune diseases, pregnancy or lactation were excluded. Diagnoses were based on clinical symptoms, serum thyroxine and TRAb, thyroid ultrasound and orbital computed tomography. The first round of RT-PCR for the TCR CDR3 was performed with the HTBI primer set and the Qiagen OneStep RT-PCR kit. Blood samples also contained most of the expanded thyroid clonotypes (frequency above 0.001), which suggests that blood repertoires may reflect thyroid immune responses. A model built on a 13 V-J signature distinguished ophthalmopathy from stable hyperthyroidism, reaching 85% to 90% sensitivity and under 84% specificity in cross-validation and 80%/75% in testing. During validation, the model predicted progression to ophthalmopathy a median of around 7 months ahead of onset, with approximately 70% sensitivity and 72% to 80% specificity. TCR V-J signatures able to tell the groups apart were searched for in a discovery cohort of 90 to 100 patients, of whom over 40 had Graves' ophthalmopathy and more than 55 had stable Graves' hyperthyroidism. Prospective prediction of ophthalmopathy was tested in an independent validation cohort consisting of fewer than 20 hyperthyroidism patients and 17 patients who later progressed to ophthalmopathy. For training and testing, the 100 or so patients in the discovery cohort were randomly divided in a 7:3 ratio. Thyroid tissue and blood T-cell repertoires from more than five Graves' hyperthyroidism patients were also compared in the study. After sampling, hyperthyroidism patients received methimazole starting at 30 mg daily, and ophthalmopathy patients received high-dose intravenous methylprednisolone. Libraries were constructed in a second round of multiplex PCR, after which size selection and purification were carried out. Paired-end sequencing of the libraries was performed with 100 bp reads on an Illumina HiSeq2000. SOAPnuke was used to process the raw data, with reads discarded if the reads contained adapters or uncalled bases, had a mean Phred below 15, or lacked an exact constant-primer or identifier match. COPE v1.2.5 was used to merge high-quality paired reads, and clonotypes were defined as unique nucleotide sequences. MiTCR v1.1 was used to align the clonotypes against IMGT TRBV, TRBD and TRBJ reference segments. Only V-J combinations with frequency above 0.0001, covering about 99% of repertoires, were analysed. A TCS score was defined as the ratio of F50 (clonal expansion) to E x V (chaos), with BLOSUM62-based TCRdist applied between CDR3 peptides within each V-J. Welch's t-statistics and random forest reduced 500 to 550 V-J features to about 12, which were used in a naive Bayes classifier (R e1071). Sample size was not statistically predetermined, and investigators were not blinded to group allocation. The paper reports TCR Vbeta CDR3 sequencing of roughly 140 peripheral blood samples: under 45 ophthalmopathy, under 80 hyperthyroidism and approximately 17 progressor patients.

The source material was peripheral blood mononuclear cells (PBMCs), sampled at new diagnosis, from a patient treated with antithyroid drugs. The sequence was obtained from a man between 18 and 29 years old with Graves disease. Donor details come from another sample of the same person, matched by shared clones. This receptor chain uses TRBV9 and TRBJ1-5, with the D gene too uncertain to name. In nucleotides, the sequence is TGTGCCAGCAGCGTAGGGGCAGGTCAGCCCCAGCATTTT. Translated, it gives CASSVGAGQPQHF.